The TCR delta chain under discussion was sequenced for a study of gamma-delta T cells after stem cell transplantation. TCRdb fed the RT-PCR reads to CATT. This table has more than 1,100 delta-chain clones, about 14% appearing once. In its sample, this clone ranks as large. The same CDR3 is also encoded by other DNA sequences in this sample. Germline CDR1 is GEAIGNYY and CDR2 is EKD. V lost 2 bases and J lost 0; bases outside the gene matches: 9. The CDR3 contains 19 residues. The specimen sequenced was gamma-delta T cells. J is TRDJ3 and V is TRDV2; TRDD3 aligns across 7 bases. This TCR was sampled from a human donor. It is not recorded whose cells these are; they may come from a transplant donor. CDR3 region: CACDSTGDPSSWDTRQMFF. As DNA, the CDR3 is TGTGCCTGTGACAGTACTGGGGATCCAAGCTCCTGGGACACCCGACAGATGTTTTTC.